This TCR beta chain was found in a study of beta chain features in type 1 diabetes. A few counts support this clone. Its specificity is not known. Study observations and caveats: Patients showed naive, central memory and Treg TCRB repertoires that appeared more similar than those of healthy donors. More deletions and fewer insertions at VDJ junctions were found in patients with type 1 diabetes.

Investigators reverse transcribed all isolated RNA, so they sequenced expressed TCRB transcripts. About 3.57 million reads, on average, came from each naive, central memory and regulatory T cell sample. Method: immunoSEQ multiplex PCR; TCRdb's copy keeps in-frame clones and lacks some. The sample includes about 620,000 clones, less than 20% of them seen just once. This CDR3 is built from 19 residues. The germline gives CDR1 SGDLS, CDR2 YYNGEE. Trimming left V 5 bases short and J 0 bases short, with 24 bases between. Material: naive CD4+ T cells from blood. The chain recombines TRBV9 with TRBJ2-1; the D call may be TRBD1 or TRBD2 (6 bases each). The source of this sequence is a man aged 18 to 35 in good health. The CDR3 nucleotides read TGTGCCAGCAGTTTACGGCCGGGGGCGATCGGTAGCTCCTACAATGAGCAGTTCTTC. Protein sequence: CASSLRPGAIGSSYNEQFF. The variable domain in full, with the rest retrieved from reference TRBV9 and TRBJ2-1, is DSGVTQTPKHLITATGQRVTLRCSPRSGDLSVYWYQQSLDQGLQFLIQYYNGEERAKGNILERFSAQQFPDLHSELNLSSLELGDSALYFCASSLRPGAIGSSYNEQFFGPGTRLTVL.